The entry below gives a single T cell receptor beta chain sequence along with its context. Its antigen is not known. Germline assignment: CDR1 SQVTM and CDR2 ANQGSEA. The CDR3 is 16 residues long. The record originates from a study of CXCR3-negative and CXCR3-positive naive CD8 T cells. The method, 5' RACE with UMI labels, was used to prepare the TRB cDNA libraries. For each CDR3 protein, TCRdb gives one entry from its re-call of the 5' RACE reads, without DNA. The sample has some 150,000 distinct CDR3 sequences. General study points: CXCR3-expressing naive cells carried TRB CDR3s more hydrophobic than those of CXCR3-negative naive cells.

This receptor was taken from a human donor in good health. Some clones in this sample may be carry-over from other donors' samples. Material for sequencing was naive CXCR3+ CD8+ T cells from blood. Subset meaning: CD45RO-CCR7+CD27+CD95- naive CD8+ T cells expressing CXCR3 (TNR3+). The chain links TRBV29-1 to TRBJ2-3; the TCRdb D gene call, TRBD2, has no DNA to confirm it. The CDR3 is CSVEDFTSGATDTQYF.